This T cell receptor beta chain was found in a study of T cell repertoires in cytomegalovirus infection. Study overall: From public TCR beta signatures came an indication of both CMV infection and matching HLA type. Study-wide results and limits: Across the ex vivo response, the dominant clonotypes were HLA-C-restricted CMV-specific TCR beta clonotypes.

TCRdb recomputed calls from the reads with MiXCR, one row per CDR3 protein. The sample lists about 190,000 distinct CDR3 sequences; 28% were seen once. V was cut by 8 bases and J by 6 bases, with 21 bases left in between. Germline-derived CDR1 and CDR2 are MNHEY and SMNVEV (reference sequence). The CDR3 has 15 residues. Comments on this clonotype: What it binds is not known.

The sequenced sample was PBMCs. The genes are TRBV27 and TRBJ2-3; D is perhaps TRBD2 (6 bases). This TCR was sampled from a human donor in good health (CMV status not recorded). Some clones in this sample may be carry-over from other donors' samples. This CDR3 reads CASGPRGALADTQYF. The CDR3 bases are TGTGCCAGCGGTCCCCGAGGAGCCCTAGCGGATACGCAGTATTTT.